A selection of T cell receptor beta chains follows, all from one sample in a study of blood T cells in healthy people across ages. One entry per CDR3 protein, called by TCRdb with MiXCR from the 5' RACE reads. The data show 1.5 million to 2 million distinct CDR3 sequences, about 39% seen once. Sequencing used blood. The receptors stem from a human donor in good health. The CDR3 runs from the conserved cysteine through the conserved F or W. A D gene is named only where the DNA matches it firmly. Clone sizes are given selectively: once, few, many, or a class where the clone is expanded.

cdr3_aa: CASPSGVDTDTLYF
cdr3_nt: TGTGCCAGTCCAAGCGGGGTAGACACAGATACGCTGTATTTT
d_call: TRBD2
v_call: TRBV2
j_call: TRBJ2-3
clone_size: .

cdr3_aa: CASSPRRGESGQETQYF
cdr3_nt: TGTGCCAGCAGTCCCCGGCGTGGGGAGTCAGGGCAAGAGACCCAGTACTTC
d_call: .
v_call: TRBV6-6
j_call: TRBJ2-5
clone_size: few

cdr3_aa: CASSYTGQIISGANVLTF
cdr3_nt: TGTGCCAGCAGTTACACAGGACAGATTATCTCTGGGGCCAACGTCCTGACTTTC
d_call: .
v_call: TRBV6-2/TRBV6-3
j_call: TRBJ2-6
clone_size: .

cdr3_aa: CASSEGSGGYRAFF
cdr3_nt: TGTGCCAGCAGTGAAGGGTCGGGGGGCTACCGGGCTTTCTTT
d_call: .
v_call: TRBV2
j_call: TRBJ1-1
clone_size: .

cdr3_aa: CASSQDPLRGGTETQYF
cdr3_nt: TGTGCCAGCAGCCAAGATCCACTGCGGGGGGGCACGGAGACCCAGTACTTC
d_call: TRBD2
v_call: TRBV4-2
j_call: TRBJ2-5
clone_size: .

cdr3_aa: CASSFSGQGFYEQYF
cdr3_nt: TGTGCCAGCAGCTTTTCTGGTCAGGGGTTCTACGAGCAGTACTTC
d_call: .
v_call: TRBV7-8
j_call: TRBJ2-7
clone_size: .

cdr3_aa: CASSQVSGIYGYTF
cdr3_nt: TGTGCCAGCAGCCAAGTTTCAGGGATCTATGGCTACACCTTC
d_call: .
v_call: TRBV14
j_call: TRBJ1-2
clone_size: few

cdr3_aa: CASSPGAGPTYEQYF
cdr3_nt: TGTGCCAGCAGCCCCGGAGCGGGGCCTACCTACGAGCAGTACTTC
d_call: TRBD2
v_call: TRBV7-3
j_call: TRBJ2-7
clone_size: few

cdr3_aa: CASSERAAGEAFF
cdr3_nt: TGTGCCAGCAGTGAGAGGGCGGCCGGTGAAGCTTTCTTT
d_call: .
v_call: TRBV7-8
j_call: TRBJ1-1
clone_size: .

cdr3_aa: CASSQDRSLGYGYTF
cdr3_nt: TGCGCCAGCAGCCAAGACCGAAGTCTTGGGTATGGCTACACCTTC
d_call: .
v_call: TRBV4-3
j_call: TRBJ1-2
clone_size: .

cdr3_aa: CASSRDRSSDEQFF
cdr3_nt: TGTGCCAGCAGCCGGGACAGGAGCTCGGATGAGCAGTTCTTC
d_call: TRBD1
v_call: TRBV7-2
j_call: TRBJ2-1
clone_size: many

cdr3_aa: CASSAPRQGVYEQYF
cdr3_nt: TGTGCCAGCAGTGCCCCCCGACAGGGAGTATACGAGCAGTACTTC
d_call: TRBD1
v_call: TRBV6-1
j_call: TRBJ2-7
clone_size: few

cdr3_aa: CASRSPDKGMNTEAFF
cdr3_nt: TGTGCCAGCAGAAGTCCGGACAAGGGAATGAACACTGAAGCTTTCTTT
d_call: .
v_call: TRBV6-6
j_call: TRBJ1-1
clone_size: .

cdr3_aa: CASSPSRGGRGEQYF
cdr3_nt: TGTGCCAGCTCACCATCCCGCGGGGGACGGGGGGAGCAGTACTTC
d_call: TRBD2
v_call: TRBV18
j_call: TRBJ2-7
clone_size: .

cdr3_aa: CATSRDLGAAYEQYF
cdr3_nt: TGTGCCACCAGCAGAGACCTGGGCGCGGCCTACGAGCAGTACTTC
d_call: .
v_call: TRBV15
j_call: TRBJ2-7
clone_size: .

cdr3_aa: CASSVEGTNTEAFF
cdr3_nt: TGTGCCAGCAGTGTGGAGGGGACGAACACTGAAGCTTTCTTT
d_call: .
v_call: TRBV9
j_call: TRBJ1-1
clone_size: .

cdr3_aa: CASGGAGVGQPQHF
cdr3_nt: TGTGCCAGCGGCGGTGCAGGGGTAGGCCAGCCCCAGCATTTT
d_call: .
v_call: TRBV12-3/TRBV12-4
j_call: TRBJ1-5
clone_size: .

cdr3_aa: CSARGQGHDNREQYF
cdr3_nt: TGCAGTGCTAGGGGACAAGGGCATGATAATAGGGAGCAGTACTTC
d_call: .
v_call: TRBV20-1
j_call: TRBJ2-7
clone_size: few

cdr3_aa: CASSLVWDRSYEQYF
cdr3_nt: TGTGCCAGCAGCTTAGTTTGGGACAGATCCTACGAGCAGTACTTC
d_call: TRBD1
v_call: TRBV7-2
j_call: TRBJ2-7
clone_size: few

cdr3_aa: CASSVIKGEQGNYGYTF
cdr3_nt: TGTGCCAGCAGCGTTATTAAGGGAGAACAGGGGAACTATGGCTACACCTTC
d_call: TRBD1
v_call: TRBV7-9
j_call: TRBJ1-2
clone_size: .

cdr3_aa: CASSLARGFTVTGYEQYF
cdr3_nt: TGTGCCAGCAGCTTAGCGCGGGGGTTTACGGTCACGGGGTACGAGCAGTACTTC
d_call: TRBD2
v_call: TRBV7-9
j_call: TRBJ2-7
clone_size: once

cdr3_aa: CSVERGSPEQFF
cdr3_nt: TGCAGCGTTGAACGCGGCAGTCCGGAGCAGTTCTTC
d_call: .
v_call: TRBV29-1
j_call: TRBJ2-1
clone_size: few

cdr3_aa: CASSLGGPDYGYTF
cdr3_nt: TGTGCCAGCAGCCTGGGGGGGCCTGACTATGGCTACACCTTC
d_call: .
v_call: TRBV12-3/TRBV12-4
j_call: TRBJ1-2
clone_size: once

cdr3_aa: CASSLANVGQTEAFF
cdr3_nt: TGTGCCAGCAGTTTAGCGAATGTGGGACAGACTGAAGCTTTCTTT
d_call: TRBD1
v_call: TRBV12-3/TRBV12-4
j_call: TRBJ1-1
clone_size: .

cdr3_aa: CASSPSSTGTQYF
cdr3_nt: TGTGCCAGCAGCCCCTCGAGCACAGGTACGCAGTATTTT
d_call: .
v_call: TRBV7-9
j_call: TRBJ2-3
clone_size: once

cdr3_aa: CASSRITGELFF
cdr3_nt: TGTGCCAGCAGCCGAATCACCGGGGAGCTGTTTTTT
d_call: .
v_call: TRBV4-2
j_call: TRBJ2-2
clone_size: .

cdr3_aa: CASSITRGYRGLGLYGYTF
cdr3_nt: TGTGCCAGTAGTATTACAAGAGGATACAGGGGCCTCGGATTATATGGCTACACCTTC
d_call: TRBD1
v_call: TRBV19
j_call: TRBJ1-2
clone_size: .

cdr3_aa: CASSRGLAGGSINEQFF
cdr3_nt: TGCGCCAGCAGCAGGGGACTAGCGGGAGGAAGTATCAATGAGCAGTTCTTC
d_call: TRBD2
v_call: TRBV5-1
j_call: TRBJ2-1
clone_size: .

cdr3_aa: CASSRSGRDYEQYF
cdr3_nt: TGTGCCAGCAGCCGGTCAGGGCGGGACTACGAGCAGTACTTC
d_call: .
v_call: TRBV7-2
j_call: TRBJ2-7
clone_size: .

cdr3_aa: CSALGGGNGYTF
cdr3_nt: TGCAGTGCCCTAGGGGGGGGGAATGGCTACACCTTC
d_call: .
v_call: TRBV20-1
j_call: TRBJ1-2
clone_size: .

cdr3_aa: CASSLTPQRHTQYF
cdr3_nt: TGTGCCAGCAGCCTTACCCCCCAGCGACATACGCAGTATTTT
d_call: .
v_call: TRBV7-3
j_call: TRBJ2-3
clone_size: .

cdr3_aa: CATHRGVADAYNEQFF
cdr3_nt: TGTGCCACCCACCGCGGCGTGGCTGACGCCTACAATGAGCAGTTCTTC
d_call: .
v_call: TRBV7-3
j_call: TRBJ2-1
clone_size: few

cdr3_aa: CASSLSALSNNEQFF
cdr3_nt: TGCGCCAGCAGCCTATCGGCTCTATCAAACAATGAGCAGTTCTTC
d_call: .
v_call: TRBV4-3
j_call: TRBJ2-1
clone_size: .

cdr3_aa: CASSLITGVFGGARQPQHF
cdr3_nt: TGTGCCAGCAGTCTAATTACAGGGGTCTTCGGAGGTGCGCGTCAGCCCCAGCATTTT
d_call: TRBD1
v_call: TRBV28
j_call: TRBJ1-5
clone_size: few

cdr3_aa: CASSLNMGLSTGEQYF
cdr3_nt: TGTGCCAGCAGCTTAAATATGGGTCTCTCCACTGGGGAGCAGTACTTC
d_call: .
v_call: TRBV7-3
j_call: TRBJ2-5
clone_size: .